A single sample gave rise to the 26 T cell receptor beta chains below, sequenced in a study of blood T cell repertoires in COVID-19. TCRdb's copy holds only in-frame clones and misses some; the assay was immunoSEQ multiplex PCR. The sample records 190,000 or so clones, about 81% being singletons. The specimen was peripheral blood. Receptors were obtained from a woman older than 75 with COVID-19, enrolled during active disease.

This clone has a single count. The chain combines TRBV7-8 with TRBJ2-7, with a weak D call TRBD2 (9 bases). V was shortened by 2 bases and J by 6 bases, with 14 bases between the two germline ends. The V gene's germline CDR1 is SGHVS and CDR2 FQNEAQ. This CDR3 is 14 amino acids long. The CDR3 coding sequence is TGTGCCAGCAGCTTACCTAGCGGGACAGGCGAGCAGTACTTC. It specifies CASSLPSGTGEQYF.

V usage is TRBV7-6 and J usage is TRBJ2-5; D might be TRBD2 (5 bases). Germline V gives CDR1 SGHVS, CDR2 FNYEAQ. V lost 4 bases, J lost 3 bases, and 9 bases lay in between. The CDR3 runs 13 residues. The CDR3 here is CASSSDSEETQYF. Written as DNA, the CDR3 is TGTGCCAGCAGCTCGGACTCGGAAGAGACCCAGTACTTC. The full variable domain, completed using reference TRBV7-6 and TRBJ2-5, is GAGVSQSPRYKVTKRGQDVALRCDPISGHVSLYWYRQALGQGPEFLTYFNYEAQQDKSGLPNDRFSAERPEGSISTLTIQRTEQRDSAMYRCASSSDSEETQYFGPGTRLLVL.

V and J are TRBV12-5 and TRBJ2-3; no clear D. CDR1 and CDR2 from the germline V gene are LGHNT and FRNRAP. V was pared by 6 bases and J by 5 bases, with 12 bases between. The CDR3 totals 13 residues. The CDR3 sequence is CASGSRSGDTQYF. As DNA, the CDR3 is TGTGCTAGTGGATCCCGCTCAGGAGATACGCAGTATTTT. The whole variable domain, filled in from reference TRBV12-5 and TRBJ2-3, reads DARVTQTPRHKVTEMGQEVTMRCQPILGHNTVFWYRQTMMQGLELLAYFRNRAPLDDSGMPKDRFSAEMPDATLATLKIQPSEPRDSAVYFCASGSRSGDTQYFGPGTRLTVL.

This clone came up once. The chain recombines TRBV5-8 with TRBJ2-3, with 11 bases that match TRBD2. The CDR3 covers 17 residues. CDR1 and CDR2 (germline): SGHTS, YDEGEE. Trimming removed 4 bases from V and 2 bases from J; junction bases left unmatched: 9. CDR3 loop: CASSPGTSGGNTDTQYF. CDR3 DNA: TGTGCCAGCAGCCCAGGGACTAGCGGTGGGAACACAGATACGCAGTATTTT. Combining the CDR3 with reference TRBV5-8 and TRBJ2-3 gives the whole variable domain EAGVTQSPTHLIKTRGQQATLRCSPISGHTSVYWYQQALGLGLQFLLWYDEGEERNRGNFPPRFSGRQFPNYSSELNVNALELEDSALYLCASSPGTSGGNTDTQYFGPGTRLTVL.

The V call is TRBV2, the J call TRBJ2-7, with TRBD1 matching over 7 bases. This CDR3 is built from 16 residues. Germline values: CDR1 SNHLY, CDR2 FYNNEI. Unmatched junction bases numbered 9, after V lost 4 bases and J lost 0 bases. Written as DNA, the CDR3 is TGTGCCAGCAGTGCCCCAACAGGGGCCCTCTCCTACGAGCAGTACTTC. It translates to CASSAPTGALSYEQYF. Full variable domain (remainder filled in from reference TRBV2 and TRBJ2-7): EPEVTQTPSHQVTQMGQEVILRCVPISNHLYFYWYRQILGQKVEFLVSFYNNEISEKSEIFDDQFSVERPDGSNFTLKIRSTKLEDSAMYFCASSAPTGALSYEQYFGPGTRLTVT.

This chain joins TRBV4-3 and TRBJ2-6; D ambiguous. With 1 base removed from V and 2 bases from J, the gap between germline ends came to 6 bases. CDR1 is LGHNA and CDR2 is YSLEER in the germline V gene. This CDR3 is built from 15 residues. The CDR3 DNA reads TGCGCCAGCAGCCAAGGGAGCCCTGGGGCCAACGTCCTGACTTTC. Its translation is CASSQGSPGANVLTF.

The genes are TRBV29-1 and TRBJ2-7; TRBD1 might be the D (6 bases). Germline V lookup: CDR1 SQVTM, CDR2 ANQGSEA. The CDR3 is 13 amino acids. V lost 2 bases and J 2 bases, leaving 10 bases between the germline ends. The CDR3 region has the DNA TGCAGCGTTGAAAGCAGGGGCCCCTACGAGCAGTACTTC. Protein product: CSVESRGPYEQYF.

The chain has TRBV10-3 and TRBJ1-2, with 10 bases identical to TRBD1. V was clipped by 6 bases and J by 8 bases; unmatched bases: 6. Germline CDR1 is ENHRY and CDR2 is SYGVKD. This CDR3 spans 13 amino acids. CDR3 sequence reads: CAIRGTGADGYTF. The CDR3 DNA sequence: TGTGCCATCAGGGGGACAGGGGCGGACGGCTACACCTTC.

The sample holds a few counts of this clone. J is TRBJ2-3 and V is TRBV29-1, with 8 nucleotides matching TRBD2. The germline CDR1 and CDR2 sequences are SQVTM and ANQGSEA. CDR3 size: 18 residues. V shed 1 base, J shed 0 bases, and the junction held 12 bases outside the gene matches. The CDR3 DNA sequence: TGCAGCGTTGAAGTTAAAAGCGGGAGCCCTCCTAGCACAGATACGCAGTATTTT. Translating it yields CSVEVKSGSPPSTDTQYF.

V is TRBV2 and J is TRBJ2-5; D remains unclear. Trimming pared 2 bases from V and 2 bases from J, leaving 9 bases between. Germline V gene lookup returns CDR1 SNHLY and CDR2 FYNNEI. This CDR3 comprises 14 residues. The CDR3 DNA sequence: TGTGCCAGCAGTGAAACAACAGTTCAAGAGACCCAGTACTTC. Translating it yields CASSETTVQETQYF. Filled out from reference TRBV2 and TRBJ2-5, the complete variable domain reads EPEVTQTPSHQVTQMGQEVILRCVPISNHLYFYWYRQILGQKVEFLVSFYNNEISEKSEIFDDQFSVERPDGSNFTLKIRSTKLEDSAMYFCASSETTVQETQYFGPGTRLLVL.

CDR3 bases: TGTGCCAGCAGCACTATCGGGACTAGCGGGACCTATGAGCAGTTCTTC. Translated: CASSTIGTSGTYEQFF. V and J are TRBV7-2 and TRBJ2-1, with 13 bases aligning to TRBD2. Per the germline V gene, CDR1 is SGHTA and CDR2 is FQGNSA. The CDR3 spans 16 residues. The V gene end was trimmed by 5 bases and the J gene end by 8 bases; junction bases not matched to a gene: 9.

The chain combines TRBV29-1 with TRBJ2-3, with no clear D. The length of the CDR3 is 13 residues. The germline gives CDR1 SQVTM, CDR2 ANQGSEA. The CDR3 here is CSGLRHSTDTQYF. The CDR3 DNA reads TGCAGTGGGCTACGGCACAGCACAGATACGCAGTATTTT.

V gene TRBV10-3 combines with J gene TRBJ1-1, with TRBD1 identical over 9 bases. The CDR3 spans 15 residues. Germline loops: CDR1 ENHRY, CDR2 SYGVKD. J lost 3 bases, V lost 7 bases, and 9 bases had no gene match. This CDR3 reads CAITRTGESYTEAFF. CDR3 nucleotide sequence: TGTGCCATCACGCGGACAGGGGAATCGTACACTGAAGCTTTCTTT.

The genes are TRBV7-6 and TRBJ2-3, with D possibly TRBD2 on 5 matching bases. This CDR3 comprises 16 residues. The germline CDR1 and CDR2 sequences are SGHVS and FNYEAQ. V lost 5 bases, J lost 4 bases, and 19 bases lay in between. CDR3 DNA: TGTGCCAGCAGCCCGAGTCTCGGGGTTCGGGCAGATACGCAGTATTTT. Encoded protein: CASSPSLGVRADTQYF.

The V call is TRBV2, the J call TRBJ2-7, with D perhaps TRBD1 (6 bases). CDR3 size: 13 residues. V lost 7 bases and J 0 bases, leaving 10 bases between the germline ends. The germline V gene encodes CDR1 SNHLY and CDR2 FYNNEI. Here the CDR3 reads CASNRDNSYEQYF. The CDR3, as DNA: TGTGCCAGCAACCGGGACAACTCCTACGAGCAGTACTTC.

The chain combines TRBV4-1 with TRBJ2-2; 9 bases align to TRBD2. The CDR3 totals 17 residues. Germline values: CDR1 MGHRA, CDR2 YSYEKL. J was trimmed by 4 bases and V by 4 bases; bases with no gene match: 10. DNA of the CDR3: TGCGCCAGCAGCCGAACCCTAGCGGGAACCACCACCGGGGAGCTGTTTTTT. Protein: CASSRTLAGTTTGELFF.

The chain couples TRBV9 to TRBJ2-3; 8 positions match TRBD2. V shed 0 bases, J shed 1 base, and the junction held 4 bases outside the gene matches. CDR3 length: 16 amino acids. The germline CDR1 and CDR2 sequences are SGDLS and YYNGEE. This CDR3 is CASSVGGAGGTDTQYF. The DNA of the CDR3 is TGTGCCAGCAGCGTAGGGGGAGCGGGGGGCACAGATACGCAGTATTTT.

CDR3 loop: CASRQYSSNQPQHF. The CDR3 nucleotides are TGTGCCAGCAGGCAATATAGTAGCAATCAGCCCCAGCATTTT. The chain carries TRBV28 and TRBJ1-5; no reliable D call. The CDR3 runs 14 residues. Trimming removed 6 bases from V and 0 bases from J, with 9 bases in between. Germline CDR1 and CDR2: MDHEN and SYDVKM.

This clone showed up just a few times. This sequence joins TRBV27 and TRBJ2-7, with TRBD2 as a possible D gene (6 bases). The CDR3 sequence is 13 residues long. Germline V gene sequence: CDR1 MNHEY, CDR2 SMNVEV (reference sequence). Trimming removed 6 bases at V and 4 bases at J, with 13 bases between. In DNA, the CDR3 is TGTGCCAGCAGGCCGGGAGACGGGTACGAGCAGTACTTC. Translated: CASRPGDGYEQYF.

V is TRBV5-4 and J is TRBJ2-2; 9 positions match TRBD2. CDR3 length: 16 residues. Trimming removed 0 bases from V and 4 bases from J; junction bases left unmatched: 4. Looked up from germline, CDR1 is SGHNT and CDR2 is YYREEE (reference sequence). CDR3 sequence reads: CASSLGGRASTGELFF. In DNA, the CDR3 is TGTGCCAGCAGCTTGGGCGGGAGGGCCAGCACCGGGGAGCTGTTTTTT.

The chain employs TRBV7-9 and TRBJ2-3; 9 nucleotides line up with TRBD2. The ends lost 1 base at V and 0 bases at J; junction bases unmatched: 2. The length of the CDR3 is 16 residues. Germline V lookup: CDR1 SEHNR, CDR2 FQNEAQ (reference sequence). CDR3 sequence: CASSLGLAASTDTQYF. The CDR3 DNA reads as TGTGCCAGCAGCTTAGGACTAGCGGCGAGCACAGATACGCAGTATTTT.

This clone has only one observation. This chain uses TRBV15 with TRBJ1-2; TRBD1 is a possible D gene (6 bases). V was clipped by 3 bases and J by 2 bases, with 16 bases between them. Germline CDR1 is LNHNV and CDR2 is YYDKDF (reference sequence). The CDR3 length is 16 residues. The CDR3 DNA reads TGTGCCACCAGCAGGGGGACACAACCCCTCAACTATGGCTACACCTTC. Its translation: CATSRGTQPLNYGYTF.

This chain connects TRBV11-2 to TRBJ2-1, with 8 bases identical to TRBD2. Germline loops: CDR1 SGHAT, CDR2 FQNNGV. With V trimmed by 6 bases and J by 3 bases, 7 bases remained unmatched. This CDR3 contains 15 residues. CDR3 nucleotides: TGTGCCAGCAGATCCCCTGGGACTAGCTACAATGAGCAGTTCTTC. Encoded protein: CASRSPGTSYNEQFF.

The chain links TRBV6-5 to TRBJ1-5; D is unresolved. The V end lost 6 bases, the J end lost 0 bases, and 12 bases lay between the germline ends. Germline CDR1 MNHEY, CDR2 SVGAGI. This CDR3 region has 15 residues. The CDR3 nucleotides read TGTGCCAGCAGAGCGCCGGGTCATAGCAATCAGCCCCAGCATTTT. Its protein is CASRAPGHSNQPQHF.

The chain is built from TRBV4-1 and TRBJ1-4; 7 bases fit TRBD1. J gave up 8 bases and V 1 base, and 10 bases lay outside the gene matches. The CDR3 extends over 16 amino acids. Germline values: CDR1 MGHRA, CDR2 YSYEKL. CDR3 DNA: TGCGCCAGCAGCCAAGCCCGGACAGGCCGAGAGGAAAAACTGTTTTTT. Protein: CASSQARTGREEKLFF.

The chain uses TRBV4-2 and TRBJ2-1; TRBD2 agrees at 11 bases. V was clipped by 1 base and J by 1 base; unmatched bases: 9. Germline V gives CDR1 LGHNA, CDR2 YNFKEQ. The CDR3 is 19 residues long. The CDR3 here is CASSQVLAGGPGSYNEQFF. The CDR3 nucleotides read TGTGCCAGCAGCCAAGTATTAGCGGGAGGGCCAGGGTCCTACAATGAGCAGTTCTTC.